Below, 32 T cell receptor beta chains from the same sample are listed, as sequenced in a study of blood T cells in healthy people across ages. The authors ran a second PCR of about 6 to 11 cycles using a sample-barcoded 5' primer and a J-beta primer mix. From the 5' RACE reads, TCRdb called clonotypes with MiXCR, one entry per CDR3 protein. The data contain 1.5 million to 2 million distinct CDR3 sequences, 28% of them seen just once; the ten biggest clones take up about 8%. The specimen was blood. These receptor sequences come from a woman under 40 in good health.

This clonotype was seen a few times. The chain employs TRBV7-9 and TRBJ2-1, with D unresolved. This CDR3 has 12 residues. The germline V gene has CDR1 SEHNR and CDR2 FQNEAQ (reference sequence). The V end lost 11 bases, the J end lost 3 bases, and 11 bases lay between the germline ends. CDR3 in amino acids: CAGWTGYNEQFF. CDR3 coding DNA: TGTGCCGGGTGGACGGGCTACAATGAGCAGTTCTTC.

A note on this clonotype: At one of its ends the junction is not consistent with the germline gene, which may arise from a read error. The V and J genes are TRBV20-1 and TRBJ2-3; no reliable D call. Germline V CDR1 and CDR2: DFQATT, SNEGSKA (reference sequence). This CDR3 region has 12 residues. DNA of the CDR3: TGCAGTGCTAGAGATCATGTAGATACGCGGTATTTT. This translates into CSARDHVDTRYF.

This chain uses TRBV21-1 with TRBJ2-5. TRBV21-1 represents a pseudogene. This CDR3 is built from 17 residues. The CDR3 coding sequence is TGTGCCAGCAGCGCGCGATTGGATATTAGGTACCAAGAGACCCAGTACTTC. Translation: CASSARLDIRYQETQYF.

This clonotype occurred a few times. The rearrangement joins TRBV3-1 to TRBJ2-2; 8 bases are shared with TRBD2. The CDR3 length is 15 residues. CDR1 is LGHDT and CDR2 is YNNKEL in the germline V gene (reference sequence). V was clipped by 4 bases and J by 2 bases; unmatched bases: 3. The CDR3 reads CASSRLASNTGELFF. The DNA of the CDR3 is TGTGCCAGCAGCCGACTAGCGAGTAACACCGGGGAGCTGTTTTTT.

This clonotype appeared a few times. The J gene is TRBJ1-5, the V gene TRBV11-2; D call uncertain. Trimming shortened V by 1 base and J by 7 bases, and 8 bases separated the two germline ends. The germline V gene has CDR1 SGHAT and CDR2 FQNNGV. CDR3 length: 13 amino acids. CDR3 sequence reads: CASSLGSWQPQHF. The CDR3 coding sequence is TGTGCCAGCAGCTTAGGGAGCTGGCAGCCCCAGCATTTT.

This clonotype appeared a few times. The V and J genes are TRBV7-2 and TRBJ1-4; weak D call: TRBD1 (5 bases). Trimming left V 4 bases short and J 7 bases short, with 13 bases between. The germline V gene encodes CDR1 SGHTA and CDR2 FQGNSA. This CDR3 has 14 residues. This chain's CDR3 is CASSYSGSREKLFF. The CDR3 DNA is TGTGCCAGCAGCTATTCAGGGTCGCGTGAAAAACTGTTTTTT.

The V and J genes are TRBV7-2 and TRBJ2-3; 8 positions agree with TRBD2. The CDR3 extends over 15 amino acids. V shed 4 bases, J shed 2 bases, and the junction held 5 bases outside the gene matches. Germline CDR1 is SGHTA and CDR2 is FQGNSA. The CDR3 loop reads CASSYPGLVTDTQYF. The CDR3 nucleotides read TGTGCCAGCAGCTACCCGGGACTAGTCACAGATACGCAGTATTTT.

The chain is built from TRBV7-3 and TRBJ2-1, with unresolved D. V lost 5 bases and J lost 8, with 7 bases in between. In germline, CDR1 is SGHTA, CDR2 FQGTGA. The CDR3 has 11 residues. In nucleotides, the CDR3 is TGTGCCAGCAGCATTAGTGATGAGCAGTTCTTC. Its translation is CASSISDEQFF.

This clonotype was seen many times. The CDR3 sequence is CASREADQETQYF. In nucleotides, the CDR3 is TGCGCCAGCAGGGAGGCGGATCAAGAGACCCAGTACTTC. This sequence joins TRBV10-2 and TRBJ2-5, with D tentatively TRBD2 (5 bases). Germline assignment: CDR1 WSHSY and CDR2 SAAADI. CDR3 length: 13 amino acids. V was shortened by 6 bases and J by 2 bases, with 10 bases between the two germline ends.

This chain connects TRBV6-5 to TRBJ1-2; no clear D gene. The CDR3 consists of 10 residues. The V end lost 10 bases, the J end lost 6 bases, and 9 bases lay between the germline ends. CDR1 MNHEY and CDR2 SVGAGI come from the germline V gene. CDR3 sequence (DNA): TGTGCCACGGCGTATAATGGCTACACCTTC. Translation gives CATAYNGYTF.

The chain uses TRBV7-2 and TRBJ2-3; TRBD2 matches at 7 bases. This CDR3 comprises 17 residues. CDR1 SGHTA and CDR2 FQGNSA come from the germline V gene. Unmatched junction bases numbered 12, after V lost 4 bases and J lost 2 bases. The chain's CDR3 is CASSSWGERGYTDTQYF. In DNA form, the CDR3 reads TGTGCCAGCAGCTCCTGGGGGGAGCGGGGATACACAGATACGCAGTATTTT.

The CDR3 coding sequence is TGCAGTGCCATTAAGGGGACAGTCACTGAAGCTTTCTTT. Protein: CSAIKGTVTEAFF. The chain joins TRBV20-1 to TRBJ1-1; 7 nucleotides match TRBD1. Germline loops: CDR1 DFQATT, CDR2 SNEGSKA (reference sequence). J gave up 4 bases and V 6 bases, and 8 bases lay outside the gene matches. The length of the CDR3 is 13 residues.

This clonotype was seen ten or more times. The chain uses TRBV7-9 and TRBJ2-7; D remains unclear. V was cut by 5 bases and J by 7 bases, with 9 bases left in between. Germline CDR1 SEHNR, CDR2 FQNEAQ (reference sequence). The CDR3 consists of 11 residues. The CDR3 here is CASSPLDEQYF. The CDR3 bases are TGTGCCAGCAGCCCCTTGGATGAGCAGTACTTC.

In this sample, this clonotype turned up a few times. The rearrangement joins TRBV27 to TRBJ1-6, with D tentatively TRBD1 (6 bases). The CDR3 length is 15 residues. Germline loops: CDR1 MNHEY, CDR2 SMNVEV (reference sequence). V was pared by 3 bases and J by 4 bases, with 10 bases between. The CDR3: CASSFLGAYNSPLHF. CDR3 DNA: TGTGCCAGCAGTTTCTTGGGGGCGTATAATTCACCCCTCCACTTT.

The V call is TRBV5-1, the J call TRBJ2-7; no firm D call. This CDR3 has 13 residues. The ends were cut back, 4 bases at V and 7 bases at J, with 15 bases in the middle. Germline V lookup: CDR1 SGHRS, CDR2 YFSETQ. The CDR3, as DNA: TGCGCCAGCAGCCTGGGATCAAACAATGAGCAGTACTTC. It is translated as CASSLGSNNEQYF.

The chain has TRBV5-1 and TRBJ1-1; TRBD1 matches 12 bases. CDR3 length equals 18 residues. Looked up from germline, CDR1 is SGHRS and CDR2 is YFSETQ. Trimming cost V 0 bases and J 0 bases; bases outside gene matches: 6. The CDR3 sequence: CASSLAIRDRGLNTEAFF. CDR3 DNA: TGCGCCAGCAGCTTGGCCATCCGGGACAGGGGGCTGAACACTGAAGCTTTCTTT.

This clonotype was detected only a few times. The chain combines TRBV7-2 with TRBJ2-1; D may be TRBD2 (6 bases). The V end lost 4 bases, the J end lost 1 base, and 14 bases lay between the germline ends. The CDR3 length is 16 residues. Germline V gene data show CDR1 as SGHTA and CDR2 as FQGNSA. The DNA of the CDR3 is TGTGCCAGCAGCTCCTGGACTAAAGGGTCCTACAATGAGCAGTTCTTC. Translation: CASSSWTKGSYNEQFF.

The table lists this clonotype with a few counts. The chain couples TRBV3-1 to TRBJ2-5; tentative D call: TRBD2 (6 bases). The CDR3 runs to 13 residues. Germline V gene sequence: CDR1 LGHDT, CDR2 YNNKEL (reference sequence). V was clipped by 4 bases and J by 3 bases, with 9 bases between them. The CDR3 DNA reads TGTGCCAGCAGCCGGGGACTTAAAGAGACCCAGTACTTC. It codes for CASSRGLKETQYF.

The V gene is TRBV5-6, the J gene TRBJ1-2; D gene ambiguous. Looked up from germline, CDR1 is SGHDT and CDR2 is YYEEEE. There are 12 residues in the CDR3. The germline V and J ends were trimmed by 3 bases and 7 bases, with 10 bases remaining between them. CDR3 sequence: CASSSLFGGYTF. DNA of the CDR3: TGTGCCAGCAGCTCATTATTTGGTGGCTACACCTTC. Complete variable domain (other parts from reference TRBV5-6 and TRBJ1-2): DAGVTQSPTHLIKTRGQQVTLRCSPKSGHDTVSWYQQALGQGPQFIFQYYEEEERQRGNFPDRFSGHQFPNYSSELNVNALLLGDSALYLCASSSLFGGYTFGSGTRLTVV.

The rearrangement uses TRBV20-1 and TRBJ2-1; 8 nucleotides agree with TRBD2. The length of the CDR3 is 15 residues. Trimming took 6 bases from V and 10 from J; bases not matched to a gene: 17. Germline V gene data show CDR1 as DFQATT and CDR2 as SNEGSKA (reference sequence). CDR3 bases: TGCAGTGCCGAGCCCCCCAGCGGGAGCTCCGACGAGCAGTTCTTC. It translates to CSAEPPSGSSDEQFF.

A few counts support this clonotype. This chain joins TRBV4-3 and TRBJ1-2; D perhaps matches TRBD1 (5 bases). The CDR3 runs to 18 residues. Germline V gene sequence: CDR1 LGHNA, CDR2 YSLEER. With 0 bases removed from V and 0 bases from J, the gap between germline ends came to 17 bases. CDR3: CASSQEAGARYTNYGYTF. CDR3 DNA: TGCGCCAGCAGCCAAGAGGCTGGGGCAAGATACACTAACTATGGCTACACCTTC.

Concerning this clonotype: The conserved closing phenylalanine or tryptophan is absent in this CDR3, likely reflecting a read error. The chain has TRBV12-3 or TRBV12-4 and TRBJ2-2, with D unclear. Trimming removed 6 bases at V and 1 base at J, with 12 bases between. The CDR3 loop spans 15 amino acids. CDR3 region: CASSSYSGNTGELFV. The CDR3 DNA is TGTGCCAGCAGCTCATATTCGGGGAACACCGGGGAGCTGTTTGTT.

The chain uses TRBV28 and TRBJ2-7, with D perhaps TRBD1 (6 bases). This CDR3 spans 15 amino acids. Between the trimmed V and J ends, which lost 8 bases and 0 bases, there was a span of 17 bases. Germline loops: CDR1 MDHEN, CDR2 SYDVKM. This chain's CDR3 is CASGGRDTLSYEQYF. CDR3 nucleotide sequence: TGTGCCAGCGGGGGCCGGGACACCCTCTCCTACGAGCAGTACTTC. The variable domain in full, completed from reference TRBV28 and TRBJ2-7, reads DVKVTQSSRYLVKRTGEKVFLECVQDMDHENMFWYRQDPGLGLRLIYFSYDVKMKEKGDIPEGYSVSREKKERFSLILESASTNQTSMYLCASGGRDTLSYEQYFGPGTRLTVT.

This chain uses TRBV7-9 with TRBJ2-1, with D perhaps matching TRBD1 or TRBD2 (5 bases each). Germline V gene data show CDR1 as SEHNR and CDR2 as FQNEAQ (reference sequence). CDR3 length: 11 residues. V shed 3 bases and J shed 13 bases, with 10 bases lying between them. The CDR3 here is CASSLVGTQFF. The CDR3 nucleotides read TGTGCCAGCAGCTTGGTTGGGACCCAGTTCTTC.

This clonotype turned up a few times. The CDR3 here is CSASERTGYYGYTF. The DNA for the CDR3 is TGCAGTGCTAGCGAACGGACAGGGTACTATGGCTACACCTTC. V and J are TRBV20-1 and TRBJ1-2, with 8 bases aligning to TRBD1. The V gene end was trimmed by 3 bases and the J gene end by 3 bases; junction bases not matched to a gene: 6. Germline V gives CDR1 DFQATT, CDR2 SNEGSKA (reference sequence). The CDR3 length is 14 residues.

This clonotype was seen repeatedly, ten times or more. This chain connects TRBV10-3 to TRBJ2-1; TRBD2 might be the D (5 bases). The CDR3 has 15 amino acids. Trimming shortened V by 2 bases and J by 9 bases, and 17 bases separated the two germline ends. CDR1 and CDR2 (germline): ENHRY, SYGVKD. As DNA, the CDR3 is TGTGCCATCAGTGAGGCGGAGGAAGCAATTTTTGAGCAGTTCTTC. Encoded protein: CAISEAEEAIFEQFF.

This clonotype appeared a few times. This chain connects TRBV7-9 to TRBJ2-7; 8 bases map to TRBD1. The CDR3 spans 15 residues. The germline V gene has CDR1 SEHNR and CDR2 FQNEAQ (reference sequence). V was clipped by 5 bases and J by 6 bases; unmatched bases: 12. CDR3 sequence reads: CASSPRARQGSEQYF. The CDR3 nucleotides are TGTGCCAGCAGCCCCAGGGCCCGACAGGGGTCCGAGCAGTACTTC.

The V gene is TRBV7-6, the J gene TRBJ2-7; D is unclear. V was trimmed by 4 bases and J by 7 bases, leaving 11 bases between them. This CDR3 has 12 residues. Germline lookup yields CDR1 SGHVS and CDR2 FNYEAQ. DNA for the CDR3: TGTGCCAGCAGCTCCACGTACTGGGAGCAGTACTTC. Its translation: CASSSTYWEQYF. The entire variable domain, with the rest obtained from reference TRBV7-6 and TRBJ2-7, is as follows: GAGVSQSPRYKVTKRGQDVALRCDPISGHVSLYWYRQALGQGPEFLTYFNYEAQQDKSGLPNDRFSAERPEGSISTLTIQRTEQRDSAMYRCASSSTYWEQYFGPGTRLTVT.

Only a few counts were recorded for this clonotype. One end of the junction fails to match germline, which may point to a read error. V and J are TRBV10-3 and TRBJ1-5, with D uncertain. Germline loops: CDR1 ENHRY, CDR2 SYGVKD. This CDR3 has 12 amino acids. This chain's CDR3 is CAINYSNQLQHF. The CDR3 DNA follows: TGTGCCATCAATTACAGCAATCAGCTCCAGCATTTT.

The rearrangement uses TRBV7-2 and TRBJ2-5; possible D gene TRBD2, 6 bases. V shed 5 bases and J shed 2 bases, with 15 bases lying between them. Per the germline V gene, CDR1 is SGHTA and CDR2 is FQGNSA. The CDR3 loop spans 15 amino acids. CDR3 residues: CASSRGGTLQETQYF. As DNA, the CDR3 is TGTGCCAGCAGCAGGGGCGGGACTTTGCAAGAGACCCAGTACTTC.

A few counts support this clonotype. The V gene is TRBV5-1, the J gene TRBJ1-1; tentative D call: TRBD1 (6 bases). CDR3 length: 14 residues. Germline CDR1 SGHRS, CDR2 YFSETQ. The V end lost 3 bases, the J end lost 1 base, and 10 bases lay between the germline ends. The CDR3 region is CASSSDSPNTEAFF. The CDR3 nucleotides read TGCGCCAGCAGCTCGGACAGCCCGAACACTGAAGCTTTCTTT.

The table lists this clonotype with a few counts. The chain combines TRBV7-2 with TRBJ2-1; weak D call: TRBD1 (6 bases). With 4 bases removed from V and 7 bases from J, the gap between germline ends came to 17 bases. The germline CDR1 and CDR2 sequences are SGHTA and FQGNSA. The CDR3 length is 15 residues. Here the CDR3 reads CASSYMRQVGNEQFF. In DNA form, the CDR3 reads TGTGCCAGCAGCTATATGAGACAGGTGGGGAATGAGCAGTTCTTC.